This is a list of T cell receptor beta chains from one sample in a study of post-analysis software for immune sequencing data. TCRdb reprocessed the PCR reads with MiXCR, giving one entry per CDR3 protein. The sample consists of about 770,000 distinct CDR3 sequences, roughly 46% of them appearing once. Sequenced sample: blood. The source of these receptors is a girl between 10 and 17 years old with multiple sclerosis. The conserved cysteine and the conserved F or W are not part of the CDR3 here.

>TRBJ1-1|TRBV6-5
ASSYGVENTEAF
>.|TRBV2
ASNSETGGNEQY
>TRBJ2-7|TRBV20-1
SARAYGGTYEQY
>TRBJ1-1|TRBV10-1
ASSGRSSPNTEAF
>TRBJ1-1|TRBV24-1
ATSDTGTGAPRTEAF
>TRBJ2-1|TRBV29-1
SVEGTGDSYNEQF
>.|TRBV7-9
ASSPALRDSQGYEQY
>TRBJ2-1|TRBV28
ASSSVAGAPNEQF
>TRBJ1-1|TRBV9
ASSGTVDTEAF
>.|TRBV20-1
SANRGRVETQY
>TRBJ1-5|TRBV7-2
ASSPGQGGEQPQH
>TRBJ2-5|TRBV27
ASSFGTSYNEQY
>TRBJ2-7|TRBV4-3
ASSPEASGRGEQY
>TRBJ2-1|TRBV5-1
ASSSSGQGGEQF
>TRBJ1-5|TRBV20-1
SARDSGSESNQPQH
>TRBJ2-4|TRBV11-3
ASSSGTGRDLDIQY
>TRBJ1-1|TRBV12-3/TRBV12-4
ASSSGTGQNTEAF
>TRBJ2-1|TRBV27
ASAPGLNFNEQF
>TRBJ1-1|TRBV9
ASSLGQTAEAF
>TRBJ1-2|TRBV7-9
ASSLAINYGYT
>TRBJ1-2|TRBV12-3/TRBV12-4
ASSLSPGQKDGYT
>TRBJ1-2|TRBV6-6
ASSSFRAMAGYT
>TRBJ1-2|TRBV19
ASSQEGGYT
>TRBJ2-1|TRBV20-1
SAGTGGTYYNEQF